These T cell receptor beta chains were read from a single sample in a study of beta chain features in type 1 diabetes. Method: immunoSEQ multiplex PCR; TCRdb's copy keeps in-frame clones and lacks some. Altogether tens of thousands of clones are present, roughly 70% being singletons, with the ten largest covering roughly 2.2%. The sample consisted of Tregs from blood. The receptor set was obtained from a woman in her late teens or twenties with type 1 diabetes. Each CDR3 is given with its conserved first and last residue. D genes are given only for firm matches. Rows may omit the clone size; those that give it use once, few, many or a size class.

clone size: -; V gene: TRBV7-9; D gene: -; J gene: TRBJ2-1; CDR3 DNA: TGTGCCAGCAGCTTACGGGTCGGTAATGAGCAGTTCTTC; CDR3 protein: CASSLRVGNEQFF
clone size: -; V gene: TRBV6-5; D gene: TRBD2; J gene: TRBJ2-1; CDR3 DNA: TGTGCCAGCACCCGACTAGCGGGCTTCAATGAGCAGTTCTTC; CDR3 protein: CASTRLAGFNEQFF
clone size: few; V gene: TRBV19; D gene: -; J gene: TRBJ2-2; CDR3 DNA: TGTGCCAGTCGGCCCCGGGCCGGGGAGCTGTTTTTT; CDR3 protein: CASRPRAGELFF
clone size: -; V gene: TRBV4-3; D gene: -; J gene: TRBJ2-1; CDR3 DNA: TGCGCCAGCAGCCAAGCAGGCAATGAGCAGTTCTTC; CDR3 protein: CASSQAGNEQFF
clone size: -; V gene: TRBV4-1; D gene: TRBD1; J gene: TRBJ2-3; CDR3 DNA: TGCGCCAGCAGCCAACAGGTGACAGGGGTTACAGATACGCAGTATTTT; CDR3 protein: CASSQQVTGVTDTQYF
clone size: few; V gene: TRBV4-1; D gene: TRBD1; J gene: TRBJ2-7; CDR3 DNA: TGCGCCAGCAGCCGAACCCCTCCGGGACAGGGCCTCTACGAGCAGTACTTC; CDR3 protein: CASSRTPPGQGLYEQYF
clone size: -; V gene: TRBV7-9; D gene: -; J gene: TRBJ1-1; CDR3 DNA: TGTGCCAGCAGCTACCGCCGAACTAACAGGGTCACTGAAGCTTTCTTT; CDR3 protein: CASSYRRTNRVTEAFF
clone size: -; V gene: TRBV7-3; D gene: TRBD2; J gene: TRBJ2-1; CDR3 DNA: TGTGCCAGCAGCTCGGGAGGGAGCTACAATGAGCAGTTCTTC; CDR3 protein: CASSSGGSYNEQFF
clone size: few; V gene: TRBV29-1; D gene: TRBD2; J gene: TRBJ2-7; CDR3 DNA: TGCAGCGTTGCGCGGCTAGCGGGACCCCACGAGCAGTACTTC; CDR3 protein: CSVARLAGPHEQYF
clone size: few; V gene: TRBV6-6; D gene: -; J gene: TRBJ1-4; CDR3 DNA: TGTGCCAGCACCCCGCAAGGGAGCAATAATGAAAAACTGTTTTTT; CDR3 protein: CASTPQGSNNEKLFF
clone size: once; V gene: TRBV30; D gene: -; J gene: TRBJ2-1; CDR3 DNA: TGTGCCTGGAGTTTGGTAGCGGAGAACAATGAGCAGTTCTTC; CDR3 protein: CAWSLVAENNEQFF
clone size: -; V gene: TRBV7-2; D gene: TRBD1; J gene: TRBJ1-3; CDR3 DNA: TGTGCCAGCAGCCTGCCGGGACAGTTCGGAAACACCATATATTTT; CDR3 protein: CASSLPGQFGNTIYF
clone size: few; V gene: TRBV27; D gene: TRBD2; J gene: TRBJ2-1; CDR3 DNA: TGTGCCAGCAGTCTCCGGACTAGCATAGGCAATGAGCAGTTCTTC; CDR3 protein: CASSLRTSIGNEQFF
clone size: -; V gene: TRBV10-1; D gene: TRBD2; J gene: TRBJ2-3; CDR3 DNA: TGCGCCAGCAGTAGAGCGGGGGGTTCTGATACGCAGTATTTT; CDR3 protein: CASSRAGGSDTQYF
clone size: -; V gene: TRBV5-1; D gene: -; J gene: TRBJ2-3; CDR3 DNA: TGCGCCAGCAGCCCACCGGGAAGGGTTAACGCAGATACGCAGTATTTT; CDR3 protein: CASSPPGRVNADTQYF
clone size: -; V gene: TRBV6-6; D gene: -; J gene: TRBJ2-4; CDR3 DNA: TGTGCCAGCACCTTCCGGGGGATTCAGTACTTC; CDR3 protein: CASTFRGIQYF
clone size: -; V gene: TRBV6-1; D gene: -; J gene: TRBJ1-4; CDR3 DNA: TGTGCCAGCAACAGCCCGGGCAGGGGAAGCGAAAAACTGTTTTTT; CDR3 protein: CASNSPGRGSEKLFF
clone size: -; V gene: TRBV7-2; D gene: -; J gene: TRBJ2-7; CDR3 DNA: TGTGCCAGCAGCTTAGCGGGAGCGACTTACGAGCAGTACTTC; CDR3 protein: CASSLAGATYEQYF
clone size: -; V gene: TRBV30; D gene: -; J gene: TRBJ1-2; CDR3 DNA: TGTGCCTGGAGTTCGCGGGGGGCGCTTTATGGCTACACCTTC; CDR3 protein: CAWSSRGALYGYTF
clone size: -; V gene: TRBV7-3; D gene: TRBD2; J gene: TRBJ2-5; CDR3 DNA: TGTGCCAGCAGCCTCTCGGGACTAGCGGGAGTTGAGACCCAGTACTTC; CDR3 protein: CASSLSGLAGVETQYF
clone size: -; V gene: TRBV30; D gene: -; J gene: TRBJ1-2; CDR3 DNA: TGTGCCTGGAGACCCCCCGACAGGCCCGGAGATGGCTACACCTTC; CDR3 protein: CAWRPPDRPGDGYTF
clone size: few; V gene: TRBV5-1; D gene: -; J gene: TRBJ1-3; CDR3 DNA: TGCGCCAGCAGTTCTGGGGAGAGCTCTGGAAACACCATATATTTT; CDR3 protein: CASSSGESSGNTIYF
clone size: -; V gene: TRBV10-3; D gene: -; J gene: TRBJ1-5; CDR3 DNA: TGTGCCATCAGGGCAGGCCGGGACAACAATCAGCCCCAGCATTTT; CDR3 protein: CAIRAGRDNNQPQHF
clone size: -; V gene: TRBV25-1; D gene: TRBD2; J gene: TRBJ2-7; CDR3 DNA: TGTGCCAGCAGTGAATATAGCGGGGCAGTTAAGTACTTC; CDR3 protein: CASSEYSGAVKYF
clone size: few; V gene: TRBV5-5; D gene: -; J gene: TRBJ2-5; CDR3 DNA: TGTGCCAGCAGCTCGATTCTAACAGGGCTAGGGGGGACCCAGTACTTC; CDR3 protein: CASSSILTGLGGTQYF
clone size: -; V gene: TRBV7-2; D gene: TRBD1; J gene: TRBJ1-6; CDR3 DNA: TGTGCCAGCAGCTTAGGCCGGGACAGAATTTTTTTAAGCTCACCCCTCCACTTT; CDR3 protein: CASSLGRDRIFLSSPLHF
clone size: few; V gene: TRBV27; D gene: -; J gene: TRBJ2-2; CDR3 DNA: TGTGCCAGCAGTTTCCGGGTGGGGAACACCGGGGAGCTGTTTTTT; CDR3 protein: CASSFRVGNTGELFF
clone size: once; V gene: TRBV11-2; D gene: -; J gene: TRBJ2-7; CDR3 DNA: TGTGCCAGCAGCTTATCCGGGGAATCCTACGAGCAGTACTTC; CDR3 protein: CASSLSGESYEQYF
clone size: -; V gene: TRBV2; D gene: -; J gene: TRBJ2-5; CDR3 DNA: TGTGCCAGCACGGAGACAGCCCAAGAGACCCAGTACTTC; CDR3 protein: CASTETAQETQYF
clone size: -; V gene: TRBV27; D gene: TRBD2; J gene: TRBJ2-3; CDR3 DNA: TGTGCCAGCAGCCCCCTACGGGAGGGATCCACAGATACGCAGTATTTT; CDR3 protein: CASSPLREGSTDTQYF
clone size: -; V gene: TRBV6-5; D gene: TRBD1; J gene: TRBJ1-2; CDR3 DNA: TGTGCCAGCAGTTATTCCGGACAGGGCCTAATCTATGGCTACACCTTC; CDR3 protein: CASSYSGQGLIYGYTF
clone size: -; V gene: TRBV9; D gene: -; J gene: TRBJ2-1; CDR3 DNA: TGTGCCAGCAGCGTAGCCCAATCCTACAATGAGCAGTTCTTC; CDR3 protein: CASSVAQSYNEQFF
clone size: -; V gene: TRBV6-6; D gene: TRBD1; J gene: TRBJ2-7; CDR3 DNA: TGTGCCAGCAGCACCGGCACAGGGGTGGGTTACGAGCAGTACTTC; CDR3 protein: CASSTGTGVGYEQYF
clone size: few; V gene: TRBV7-2; D gene: TRBD2; J gene: TRBJ2-1; CDR3 DNA: TGTGCCAGTAAACGGGGGGGGCAGGAGCAGTTCTTC; CDR3 protein: CASKRGGQEQFF
clone size: -; V gene: TRBV28; D gene: -; J gene: TRBJ2-2; CDR3 DNA: TGTGCCAGCATCCCTTCAGGAGCGGAGCCCTTAAGTTCCACCGGGGAGCTGTTTTTT; CDR3 protein: CASIPSGAEPLSSTGELFF
clone size: -; V gene: TRBV29-1; D gene: -; J gene: TRBJ1-5; CDR3 DNA: TGCAGCGTTCAGGATAGCAATCAGCCCCAGCATTTT; CDR3 protein: CSVQDSNQPQHF
clone size: -; V gene: TRBV25-1; D gene: -; J gene: TRBJ1-1; CDR3 DNA: TGTGCCAGCAGTGACCCCGGACAGTCGGTTTCAGGAGCTTTCTTT; CDR3 protein: CASSDPGQSVSGAFF
clone size: few; V gene: TRBV4-3; D gene: TRBD1; J gene: TRBJ2-7; CDR3 DNA: TGCGCCAGCAGCCAAGTCCGGGACAGCTCCTACGAGCAGTACTTC; CDR3 protein: CASSQVRDSSYEQYF
clone size: few; V gene: TRBV6-5; D gene: -; J gene: TRBJ1-4; CDR3 DNA: TGTGCCAGCAGTTTGGTTTACAGCCGTAATGAAAAACTGTTTTTT; CDR3 protein: CASSLVYSRNEKLFF
clone size: -; V gene: TRBV11-2; D gene: -; J gene: TRBJ2-7; CDR3 DNA: TGTGCCAGCAGCTTAGTGGGAGGCGCCGATGACTACGAGCAGTACTTC; CDR3 protein: CASSLVGGADDYEQYF
clone size: medium-sized; V gene: TRBV19; D gene: -; J gene: TRBJ2-1; CDR3 DNA: TGTGCCAGTAGTCCCCGGGTTAGGGGCAATGAGCAGTTCTTC; CDR3 protein: CASSPRVRGNEQFF
clone size: -; V gene: TRBV19; D gene: TRBD1; J gene: TRBJ2-7; CDR3 DNA: TGTGCCAGCAATGCTCCGGGACAGGGGGGCGTTTGGTACTTC; CDR3 protein: CASNAPGQGGVWYF
clone size: -; V gene: TRBV4-3; D gene: -; J gene: TRBJ1-6; CDR3 DNA: TGCGCCAGCAGCCAAGAATTGCAGGGCAATTCACCCCTCCACTTT; CDR3 protein: CASSQELQGNSPLHF
clone size: -; V gene: TRBV5-1; D gene: TRBD1; J gene: TRBJ2-2; CDR3 DNA: TGCGCCAGCAGCTCAACTTACGACCGGGACAGCCTCACCGGGGAGCTGTTTTTT; CDR3 protein: CASSSTYDRDSLTGELFF
clone size: -; V gene: TRBV7-9; D gene: -; J gene: TRBJ1-4; CDR3 DNA: TGTGCCAGCAGCTTAAGCAGTAATAGGGGTGAAAAACTGTTTTTT; CDR3 protein: CASSLSSNRGEKLFF
clone size: -; V gene: TRBV7-9; D gene: -; J gene: TRBJ2-7; CDR3 DNA: TGTGCCAGCAGCAAAGGGGTGCCACACTCCTACGAGCAGTACTTC; CDR3 protein: CASSKGVPHSYEQYF